This TCR beta chain was documented in a study of OX40 agonist ivuxolimab in advanced cancers. Looking at the study overall: The study enrolled dose-escalation patients with hepatocellular carcinoma, melanoma, renal cell or head and neck cancer.

Data came from immunoSEQ multiplex PCR; TCRdb stores just in-frame clones and leaves some out. The sample carries around 41,000 clones, around 81% recorded once. Notes on the study in general: CD8+ T cells (on average) carried more expanded clones than CD4+ T cells.

Details on this clone: Its antigen is currently unknown.

The CDR3 runs 16 residues. J lost 3 bases, V lost 3 bases, and 10 bases had no gene match. CDR1 and CDR2 (germline): SGHNT, YYREEE (reference sequence). The source was CD4+ or CD8+ T cells sorted from blood, collected in a trial of the OX40 agonist ivuxolimab. The sequence came from an adult with an advanced solid tumor such as melanoma, head and neck, liver or kidney cancer. The chain couples TRBV5-4 to TRBJ2-3, with 7 bases that match TRBD2. For the CDR3, the DNA is TGTGCCAGCAGCTCTGGCGGGGGACGTATAACAGATACGCAGTATTTT. It yields the protein CASSSGGGRITDTQYF.